The rows below give T cell receptor beta chains drawn from one sample of a study of blood T cell repertoires in COVID-19. Method: immunoSEQ multiplex PCR; TCRdb's copy keeps in-frame clones and lacks some. Of about 260,000 clones listed, roughly 88% were seen once; the top ten hold 2% to 2.5%. Material for sequencing was PBMCs or T cells enriched from blood (not recorded which). These receptors all come from a woman between 50 and 59 years old who had recovered from COVID-19. Each CDR3 is given with its conserved first and last residue. The order of the fields is J gene, D gene, clone size, V gene, CDR3 protein, CDR3 DNA. The D gene is left open where the match is weak. Clone size, where shown, is once, few, many, or a class for clones that have expanded.

J: TRBJ2-7
D: NA
size: NA
V: TRBV29-1
CDR3: CSVEVDRKYF
DNA: TGCAGCGTTGAAGTCGACAGAAAGTACTTC

J: TRBJ2-7
D: NA
size: NA
V: TRBV4-3
CDR3: CASSQGAFLGEQYF
DNA: TGCGCCAGCAGCCAGGGGGCTTTCCTAGGCGAGCAGTACTTC

J: TRBJ2-4
D: TRBD1
size: NA
V: TRBV7-9
CDR3: CASSSGQGTGIQYF
DNA: TGTGCCAGCAGCTCAGGACAGGGAACGGGCATTCAGTACTTC

J: TRBJ1-4
D: NA
size: NA
V: TRBV30
CDR3: CAWSPINEKLFF
DNA: TGTGCCTGGAGTCCCATCAATGAAAAACTGTTTTTT

J: TRBJ1-5
D: TRBD1
size: NA
V: TRBV7-6
CDR3: CASSERGQGDNQPQHF
DNA: TGTGCCAGCAGCGAACGGGGACAGGGGGATAATCAGCCCCAGCATTTT

J: TRBJ2-2
D: NA
size: NA
V: TRBV2
CDR3: CASSRTYTGELFF
DNA: TGTGCCAGCAGCAGAACCTACACCGGGGAGCTGTTTTTT

J: TRBJ2-5
D: TRBD2
size: once
V: TRBV4-3
CDR3: CASSQDVGGVAYF
DNA: TGCGCCAGCAGCCAAGATGTCGGGGGGGTGGCGTACTTC

J: TRBJ1-2
D: TRBD1
size: NA
V: TRBV4-1
CDR3: CASSRSRDRGGYGYTF
DNA: TGCGCCAGCAGCCGAAGTCGGGACAGGGGTGGCTATGGCTACACCTTC

J: TRBJ2-2
D: NA
size: many
V: TRBV7-3
CDR3: CASSLGGSNTGELFF
DNA: TGTGCCAGCAGCTTAGGAGGATCGAACACCGGGGAGCTGTTTTTT

J: TRBJ2-3
D: NA
size: NA
V: TRBV27
CDR3: CASRPLSPITDTQYF
DNA: TGTGCCAGCCGCCCCCTATCTCCTATCACAGATACGCAGTATTTT

J: TRBJ2-7
D: NA
size: NA
V: TRBV28
CDR3: CAAGLSYEQYF
DNA: TGTGCCGCGGGTCTTTCCTACGAGCAGTACTTC

J: TRBJ1-1
D: NA
size: NA
V: TRBV5-1
CDR3: CASSHIQGPHTEAFF
DNA: TGCGCCAGCAGCCATATTCAGGGCCCGCACACTGAAGCTTTCTTT

J: TRBJ1-5
D: TRBD1
size: NA
V: TRBV19
CDR3: CASSSTGDRGLNQPQHF
DNA: TGTGCCAGTAGTTCCACCGGGGACAGGGGCTTAAATCAGCCCCAGCATTTT

J: TRBJ2-5
D: TRBD1
size: NA
V: TRBV5-1
CDR3: CASSVPTGPETQYF
DNA: TGCGCCAGCAGCGTCCCGACAGGGCCGGAGACCCAGTACTTC

J: TRBJ2-2
D: NA
size: few
V: TRBV6-2/TRBV6-3
CDR3: CASSSSTGYIGELFF
DNA: TGTGCCAGCAGTTCTTCAACAGGGTACATCGGGGAGCTGTTTTTT

J: TRBJ1-2
D: TRBD1
size: NA
V: TRBV9
CDR3: CASSVEDRDRYGYTF
DNA: TGTGCCAGCAGCGTAGAGGACAGGGACCGCTATGGCTACACCTTC

J: TRBJ1-6
D: NA
size: NA
V: TRBV5-5
CDR3: CASRTLLDYNSPLHF
DNA: TGTGCCAGCAGGACACTCCTCGATTATAATTCACCCCTCCACTTT

J: TRBJ1-5
D: NA
size: few
V: TRBV27
CDR3: CASSLFARGQPQHF
DNA: TGTGCCAGCAGTTTATTCGCGCGGGGTCAGCCCCAGCATTTT

J: TRBJ1-1
D: NA
size: many
V: TRBV28
CDR3: CASSFLGVAVKTEAFF
DNA: TGTGCCAGCAGTTTTTTAGGCGTAGCTGTAAAGACTGAAGCTTTCTTT

J: TRBJ1-1
D: TRBD1
size: NA
V: TRBV25-1
CDR3: CASSEYRTGEAFF
DNA: TGTGCCAGCAGTGAATATAGGACAGGGGAAGCTTTCTTT

J: TRBJ2-3
D: TRBD2
size: NA
V: TRBV3-1/TRBV3-2
CDR3: CASSRPSGSLGTDTQYF
DNA: TGTGCCAGCAGCCGGCCTAGCGGGAGTTTGGGCACAGATACGCAGTATTTT

J: TRBJ1-5
D: NA
size: NA
V: TRBV6-5
CDR3: CASSYYPGLTNQPQHF
DNA: TGTGCCAGCAGTTACTATCCAGGACTAACAAATCAGCCCCAGCATTTT

J: TRBJ2-5
D: TRBD2
size: NA
V: TRBV6-5
CDR3: CASSLTSGRRQTQYF
DNA: TGTGCCAGCAGTCTTACTAGCGGGAGGCGGCAGACCCAGTACTTC

J: TRBJ2-2
D: NA
size: NA
V: TRBV7-3
CDR3: CASSGPGAGELFF
DNA: TGTGCCAGCAGCGGTCCGGGGGCCGGGGAGCTGTTTTTT

J: TRBJ1-4
D: NA
size: NA
V: TRBV5-8
CDR3: CASSLGRGTTNEKLFF
DNA: TGTGCCAGCAGCTTGGGTCGGGGGACAACTAATGAAAAACTGTTTTTT

J: TRBJ1-5
D: NA
size: NA
V: TRBV11-1
CDR3: CASSSAGSNQPQHF
DNA: TGTGCCAGCAGCTCGGCCGGGAGTAATCAGCCCCAGCATTTT

J: TRBJ2-3
D: TRBD2
size: NA
V: TRBV29-1
CDR3: CSVGRASTDTQYF
DNA: TGCAGCGTCGGGAGGGCGAGCACAGATACGCAGTATTTT

J: TRBJ1-3
D: NA
size: NA
V: TRBV15
CDR3: CATSRVNSGSGNTIYF
DNA: TGTGCCACCAGCAGAGTTAACAGCGGCTCTGGAAACACCATATATTTT

J: TRBJ1-4
D: TRBD1
size: NA
V: TRBV11-2
CDR3: CASSIGTGGKLFF
DNA: TGTGCCAGCAGCATCGGGACAGGTGGAAAACTGTTTTTT

J: TRBJ1-4
D: NA
size: NA
V: TRBV2
CDR3: CASSLREKLFF
DNA: TGTGCCAGCAGCCTGAGGGAAAAACTGTTTTTT

J: TRBJ2-1
D: TRBD2
size: NA
V: TRBV7-2
CDR3: CASSLVLAGGIYNEQFF
DNA: TGTGCCAGCAGCTTAGTGTTAGCGGGGGGGATATACAATGAGCAGTTCTTC

J: TRBJ1-4
D: NA
size: NA
V: TRBV19
CDR3: CASNTFLGVGTNEKLFF
DNA: TGTGCCAGTAACACTTTCCTCGGGGTGGGAACTAATGAAAAACTGTTTTTT

J: TRBJ1-3
D: NA
size: NA
V: TRBV7-9
CDR3: CASSPRRAVGNTIYF
DNA: TGTGCCAGCAGCCCTCGGCGGGCGGTTGGAAACACCATATATTTT

J: TRBJ2-5
D: NA
size: few
V: TRBV28
CDR3: CASSRETQYF
DNA: TGTGCCAGCAGCCGGGAGACCCAGTACTTC

J: TRBJ2-1
D: TRBD2
size: once
V: TRBV4-3
CDR3: CASSPEGTSGPTSYNEQFF
DNA: TGCGCCAGCAGCCCCGAAGGGACTAGTGGGCCAACCTCCTACAATGAGCAGTTCTTC

J: TRBJ2-3
D: NA
size: NA
V: TRBV19
CDR3: CASRGVDTQYF
DNA: TGTGCCAGTAGGGGAGTTGATACGCAGTATTTT

J: TRBJ1-2
D: TRBD1
size: NA
V: TRBV19
CDR3: CASSARGQGIYGYTF
DNA: TGTGCCAGTAGTGCCCGGGGACAGGGGATCTATGGCTACACCTTC

J: TRBJ1-2
D: TRBD1
size: NA
V: TRBV5-1
CDR3: CASSVGTGANYGYTF
DNA: TGCGCCAGCAGCGTTGGGACAGGAGCTAACTATGGCTACACCTTC

J: TRBJ2-7
D: NA
size: many
V: TRBV4-3
CDR3: CASSQDLVADSYEQYF
DNA: TGCGCCAGCAGCCAAGATCTGGTAGCGGACTCCTACGAGCAGTACTTC

J: TRBJ2-3
D: TRBD2
size: NA
V: TRBV7-2
CDR3: CATGTSGAYTDTQYF
DNA: TGTGCCACCGGGACTAGCGGGGCTTACACAGATACGCAGTATTTT

J: TRBJ1-1
D: TRBD1
size: NA
V: TRBV7-2
CDR3: CASSLRDRGSSEAFF
DNA: TGTGCCAGCAGCTTAAGGGACAGGGGTAGCTCTGAAGCTTTCTTT

J: TRBJ2-7
D: TRBD1
size: NA
V: TRBV7-2
CDR3: CASSLPQGATYEQYF
DNA: TGTGCCAGCAGCCTACCACAGGGGGCGACATACGAGCAGTACTTC

J: TRBJ1-3
D: NA
size: NA
V: TRBV5-4
CDR3: CASSRLSDSDGNTIYF
DNA: TGTGCCAGCAGCCGCCTATCGGACAGCGATGGAAACACCATATATTTT

J: TRBJ2-2
D: NA
size: NA
V: TRBV7-8
CDR3: CASSPRRGFGELFF
DNA: TGTGCCAGCAGCCCGAGGCGAGGGTTCGGGGAGCTGTTTTTT

J: TRBJ2-7
D: NA
size: NA
V: TRBV9
CDR3: CASSLNPTGTYEQYF
DNA: TGTGCCAGCAGCTTAAACCCGACAGGAACCTACGAGCAGTACTTC

J: TRBJ1-2
D: TRBD1
size: NA
V: TRBV10-3
CDR3: CAISEPGQVPNYGYTF
DNA: TGTGCCATCAGTGAACCGGGACAGGTCCCTAACTATGGCTACACCTTC

J: TRBJ1-4
D: TRBD1
size: NA
V: TRBV19
CDR3: CASSLLGQGLEKLFF
DNA: TGTGCCAGCAGCCTCCTGGGACAGGGTCTTGAAAAACTGTTTTTT

J: TRBJ2-2
D: TRBD2
size: NA
V: TRBV13
CDR3: CASSFSGGQVTGELFF
DNA: TGTGCCAGCAGCTTTTCGGGGGGGCAGGTCACCGGGGAGCTGTTTTTT

J: TRBJ2-7
D: TRBD1
size: NA
V: TRBV11-1
CDR3: CASSARTGTTYEQYF
DNA: TGTGCCAGCAGCGCCCGGACAGGGACCACCTACGAGCAGTACTTC

J: TRBJ1-3
D: NA
size: NA
V: TRBV2
CDR3: CASRLQVRSGNTIYF
DNA: TGTGCCAGCAGACTACAGGTTCGCTCTGGAAACACCATATATTTT

J: TRBJ1-5
D: NA
size: NA
V: TRBV2
CDR3: CASSERQPTYSNQPQHF
DNA: TGTGCCAGCAGTGAACGACAGCCTACATATAGCAATCAGCCCCAGCATTTT

J: TRBJ1-1
D: TRBD1
size: NA
V: TRBV3-1/TRBV3-2
CDR3: CASSQPGTGSTEAFF
DNA: TGTGCCAGCAGCCAACCCGGGACAGGGAGCACTGAAGCTTTCTTT

J: TRBJ2-1
D: TRBD2
size: NA
V: TRBV6-5
CDR3: CASSYSRPSGYNEQFF
DNA: TGTGCCAGCAGTTACTCGAGGCCTAGCGGGTACAATGAGCAGTTCTTC

J: TRBJ2-5
D: TRBD1
size: NA
V: TRBV12-5
CDR3: CASGLVLSPRGETQYF
DNA: TGTGCTAGTGGTTTGGTACTCAGTCCCAGGGGGGAGACCCAGTACTTC